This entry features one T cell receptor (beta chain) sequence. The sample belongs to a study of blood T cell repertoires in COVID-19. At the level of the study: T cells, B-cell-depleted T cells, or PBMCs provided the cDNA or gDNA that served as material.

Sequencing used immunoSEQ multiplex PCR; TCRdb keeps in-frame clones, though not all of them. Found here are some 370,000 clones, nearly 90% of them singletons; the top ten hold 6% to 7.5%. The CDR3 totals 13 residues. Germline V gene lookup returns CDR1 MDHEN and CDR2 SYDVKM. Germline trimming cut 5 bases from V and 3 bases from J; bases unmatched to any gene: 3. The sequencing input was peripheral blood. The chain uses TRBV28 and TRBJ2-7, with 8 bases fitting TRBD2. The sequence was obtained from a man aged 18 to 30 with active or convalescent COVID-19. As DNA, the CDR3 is TGTGCCAGCAGTCGCCGGGGGGGCTACGAGCAGTACTTC. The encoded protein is CASSRRGGYEQYF.